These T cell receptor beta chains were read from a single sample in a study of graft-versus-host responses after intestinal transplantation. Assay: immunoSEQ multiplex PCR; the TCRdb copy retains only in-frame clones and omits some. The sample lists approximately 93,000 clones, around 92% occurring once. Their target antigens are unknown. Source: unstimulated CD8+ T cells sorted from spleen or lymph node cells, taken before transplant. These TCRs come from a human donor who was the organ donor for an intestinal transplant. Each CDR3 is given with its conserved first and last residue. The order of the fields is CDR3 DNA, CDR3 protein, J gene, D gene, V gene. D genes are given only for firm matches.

TGTGCCTGGAGTGTAGGACTAGGCCAAGAGACCCAGTACTTC | CAWSVGLGQETQYF | TRBJ2-5 | TRBD2 | TRBV30
TGTGCCAGCAGCCTCGGACATTACAATGAGCAGTTCTTC | CASSLGHYNEQFF | TRBJ2-1 | . | TRBV27
TGTGCCAGCAGCTCCGCTAAATGGGACAGGAGGGATGGCTACACCTTC | CASSSAKWDRRDGYTF | TRBJ1-2 | TRBD1 | TRBV7-9
TGTGCCAGCAGCTTAGCCGCGGGGGACACTGAAGCTTTCTTT | CASSLAAGDTEAFF | TRBJ1-1 | . | TRBV7-8
TGCGCCAGCAGCTTGTCCAGGAACACCGGGGAGCTGTTTTTT | CASSLSRNTGELFF | TRBJ2-2 | . | TRBV5-1
TGTGCCAGCAGCTCGGGACTAGCGGGAGTCGGAGATACGCAGTATTTT | CASSSGLAGVGDTQYF | TRBJ2-3 | TRBD2 | TRBV7-9
TGTGCCAGCAGCTTAGGGCCGTCTGTACCGTATGGCTACACCTTC | CASSLGPSVPYGYTF | TRBJ1-2 | . | TRBV11-2
TGCGCCAGCAGCCAAGAGGCTAGCGGGGGGGCGAGAGAGACCCAGTACTTC | CASSQEASGGARETQYF | TRBJ2-5 | TRBD2 | TRBV4-1
TGTGCCAGCAGTTACTCGACGGTCAGGGCCTGGGAGACCCAGTACTTC | CASSYSTVRAWETQYF | TRBJ2-5 | . | TRBV6-6
TGTGCCAGCAGCTTGGGACTAGCGGACCACAATGAGCAGTTCTTC | CASSLGLADHNEQFF | TRBJ2-1 | TRBD2 | TRBV7-9
TGTGCCAGCAGCTTCGGGACTAGCTACAATGAGCAGTTCTTC | CASSFGTSYNEQFF | TRBJ2-1 | TRBD2 | TRBV13
TGTGCCAGCAGCGGAGACGGGGCCTACGAGCAGTACTTC | CASSGDGAYEQYF | TRBJ2-7 | . | TRBV5-6
TGCGCCAGCACAAACCCCGCCCCCCGCCCCCCACACTATAGCGGAGATTACAATGAGCAGTTCTTC | CASTNPAPRPPHYSGDYNEQFF | TRBJ2-1 | . | TRBV4-1
TGTGCCAGCAGCTTACCGGGGGGGGGCGTCACAGATACGCAGTATTTT | CASSLPGGGVTDTQYF | TRBJ2-3 | TRBD2 | TRBV11-2
TGTGCCACCAGCAGAGATCTGGGGGCGCAATCTAGTCCGGTTATTAAAACCGGGGAGCTGTTTTTT | CATSRDLGAQSSPVIKTGELFF | TRBJ2-2 | . | TRBV15
TGTGCCAGCAGCTGGCCCTTGGAGCGGCGCACAGATACGCAGTATTTT | CASSWPLERRTDTQYF | TRBJ2-3 | . | TRBV13
TGTGCCAGCAGCTTAGGTACTAGCGGGGCGAACACCGGGGAGCTGTTTTTT | CASSLGTSGANTGELFF | TRBJ2-2 | TRBD2 | TRBV13
TGTGCCACCCAGGGAGGGTTGAGCAATCAGCCCCAGCATTTT | CATQGGLSNQPQHF | TRBJ1-5 | . | TRBV25-1
TGTGCCAGCAGCTTAAGCGGGGGGCCCGGGGAGACCCAGTACTTC | CASSLSGGPGETQYF | TRBJ2-5 | TRBD2 | TRBV7-3
TGTGCCAGCAGTGACCTTTCTCCGGGACAGGGGATCGTAGCCGGGGAGCTGTTTTTT | CASSDLSPGQGIVAGELFF | TRBJ2-2 | TRBD1 | TRBV6-1
TGTGCCAGCAGCTTACTCACGAGTGATACGCAGTATTTT | CASSLLTSDTQYF | TRBJ2-3 | . | TRBV7-3
TGTGCCAGCAGCGCTCCTCTAGCGGGGGGCCGATACAATGAGCAGTTCTTC | CASSAPLAGGRYNEQFF | TRBJ2-1 | TRBD2 | TRBV9
TGTGCCTGGAGTGTGCTAAGGACAGGACGTAATGAAAAACTGTTTTTT | CAWSVLRTGRNEKLFF | TRBJ1-4 | TRBD1 | TRBV30
TGTGCCAGCAGTTTATTGTTCGGACACAGCTCCTACAATGAGCAGTTCTTC | CASSLLFGHSSYNEQFF | TRBJ2-1 | . | TRBV27